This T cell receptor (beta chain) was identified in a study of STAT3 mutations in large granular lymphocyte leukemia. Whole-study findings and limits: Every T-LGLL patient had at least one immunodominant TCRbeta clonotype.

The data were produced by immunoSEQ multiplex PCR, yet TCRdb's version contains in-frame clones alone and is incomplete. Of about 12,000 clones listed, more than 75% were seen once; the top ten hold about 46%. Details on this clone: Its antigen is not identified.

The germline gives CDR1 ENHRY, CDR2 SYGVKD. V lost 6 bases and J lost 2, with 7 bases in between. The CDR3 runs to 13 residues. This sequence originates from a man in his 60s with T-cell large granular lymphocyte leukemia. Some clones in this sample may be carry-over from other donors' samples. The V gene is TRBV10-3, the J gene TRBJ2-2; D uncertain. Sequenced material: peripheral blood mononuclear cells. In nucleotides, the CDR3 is TGTGCCATCAGGCAGGAAAACACCGGGGAGCTGTTTTTT. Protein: CAIRQENTGELFF.